This TCR beta chain was profiled in a study of cytomegalovirus exposure and HLA in healthy donors. Study-wide results and limits: The sole available immune exposure information was CMV serostatus. Some segments of the V type, notably TRBV6-2 and TRBV6-3, were excluded as indistinguishable. Per published reports, the classifier diagnosed cytomegalovirus status with high specificity and sensitivity. Per a prior analysis, the majority of TCR beta V segments were productive roughly 87% or roughly 30% of the time.

On this clone: Its specificity is not known.

Amplification used 60 Vbeta primers and 13 Jbeta primers. TCRdb's table, derived via immunoSEQ multiplex PCR, lists solely in-frame clones and lacks some. The sample has 50,000 to 65,000 clones; just under 75% are singletons. Deletions cut 6 bases from V and 6 bases from J, with 24 bases between. Germline values: CDR1 SEHNR, CDR2 FQNEAQ (reference sequence). The CDR3 runs 16 residues. The sample consisted of PBMCs. The chain carries TRBV7-9 and TRBJ2-7, with D perhaps matching TRBD2 (6 bases). This TCR came from a young woman in good health and CMV-seronegative. CDR3 nucleotide sequence: TGTGCCAGCAGTCCCCCGGGACTGGGAAATCTCCGCGAGCAGTACTTC. Amino acid sequence: CASSPPGLGNLREQYF.